The present T cell receptor (beta chain) was sequenced within a study of blood T cell repertoires in COVID-19. Overall study context: Sites in the United States, Italy and Spain provided acute and convalescent COVID-19 samples.

The authors' processing: Scientists estimated how many nucleated cells there were by amplifying reference gene primers. Sequencing was performed with immunoSEQ multiplex PCR; in TCRdb, only in-frame clones are kept and a portion is missing. From that table come the V and J calls and clone size; the DNA was used to work out D and trimming. This table holds under 250,000 clones, around 82% found once. Germline V CDR1 and CDR2: SGHRS, YFSETQ. V shed 0 bases and J shed 4 bases, with 10 bases lying between them. This CDR3 spans 14 amino acids. The sequenced sample was peripheral blood. This receptor was obtained from a woman between 35 and 50 years old with acute or convalescent COVID-19. The chain recombines TRBV5-1 with TRBJ1-2; D possibly corresponds to TRBD1 (5 bases). The DNA for the CDR3 is TGCGCCAGCAGCTTGGGGGGCGATTTCTATGGCTACACCTTC. Its protein product is CASSLGGDFYGYTF.